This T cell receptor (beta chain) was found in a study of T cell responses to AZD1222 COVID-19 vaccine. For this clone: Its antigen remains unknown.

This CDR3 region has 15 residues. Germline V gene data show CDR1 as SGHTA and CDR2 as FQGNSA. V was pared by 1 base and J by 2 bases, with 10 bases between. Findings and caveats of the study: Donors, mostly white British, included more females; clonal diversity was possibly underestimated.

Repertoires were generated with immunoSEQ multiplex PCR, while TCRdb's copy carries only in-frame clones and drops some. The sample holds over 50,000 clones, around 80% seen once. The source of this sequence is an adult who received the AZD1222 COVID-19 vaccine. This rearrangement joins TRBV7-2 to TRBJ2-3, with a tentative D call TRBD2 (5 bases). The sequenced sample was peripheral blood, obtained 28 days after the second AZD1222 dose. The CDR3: CASSLVSGITDTQYF. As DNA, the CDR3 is TGTGCCAGCAGCTTAGTTTCGGGGATCACAGATACGCAGTATTTT. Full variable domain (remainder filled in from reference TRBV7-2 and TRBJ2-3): GAGVSQSPSNKVTEKGKDVELRCDPISGHTALYWYRQSLGQGLEFLIYFQGNSAPDKSGLPSDRFSAERTGGSVSTLTIQRTQQEDSAVYLCASSLVSGITDTQYFGPGTRLTVL.